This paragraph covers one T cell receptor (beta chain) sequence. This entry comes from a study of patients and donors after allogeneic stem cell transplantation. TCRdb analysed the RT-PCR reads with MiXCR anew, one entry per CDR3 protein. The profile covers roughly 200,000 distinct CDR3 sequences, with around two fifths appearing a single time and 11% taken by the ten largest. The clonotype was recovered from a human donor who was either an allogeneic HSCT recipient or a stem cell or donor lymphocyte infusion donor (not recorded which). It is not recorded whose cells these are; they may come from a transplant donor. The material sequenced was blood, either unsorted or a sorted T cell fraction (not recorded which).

CDR3: CSARGLAGGSLAKNIQYF. The DNA for the CDR3 is TGCAGTGCTAGAGGGCTAGCGGGGGGATCTCTAGCCAAAAACATTCAGTACTTC. The J gene is TRBJ2-4, the V gene TRBV20-1, with 11 bases fitting TRBD2. Losses at the gene ends were 1 base for V and 0 bases for J; bases not matched to a gene: 8. Germline CDR1 and CDR2: DFQATT and SNEGSKA (reference sequence). The CDR3 runs 18 residues.